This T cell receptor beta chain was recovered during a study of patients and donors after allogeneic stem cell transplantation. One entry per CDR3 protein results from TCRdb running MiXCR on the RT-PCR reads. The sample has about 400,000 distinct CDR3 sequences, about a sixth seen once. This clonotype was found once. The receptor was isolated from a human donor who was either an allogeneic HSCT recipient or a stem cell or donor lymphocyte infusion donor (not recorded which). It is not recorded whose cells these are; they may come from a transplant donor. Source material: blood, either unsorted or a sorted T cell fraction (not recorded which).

The CDR3 bases are TGCAGTGCTAGAGGGACAGGGTCCACAGATACGCAGTATTTT. Translating it yields CSARGTGSTDTQYF. This chain connects TRBV20-1 to TRBJ2-3; 8 bases are a match to TRBD1. The trim removed 1 base at V and 2 bases at J, leaving 2 bases unmatched. The CDR3 consists of 14 residues. Germline V gene sequence: CDR1 DFQATT, CDR2 SNEGSKA (reference sequence).